The 6 T cell receptor beta chains below come from one sample, sequenced in a study of T cell changes during pregnancy in multiple sclerosis. Sequencing was performed with immunoSEQ multiplex PCR; in TCRdb, only in-frame clones are kept and a portion is missing. The data contain 60,000 to 65,000 clones, roughly 90% of them singletons. The sample here was peripheral blood, taken in the first trimester of pregnancy. These receptors originate from a female donor with multiple sclerosis, enrolled in a pregnancy study.

This clone was seen once. The V gene is TRBV7-2, the J gene TRBJ2-5, with 15 positions matching TRBD2. Germline V gene lookup returns CDR1 SGHTA and CDR2 FQGNSA. The CDR3 totals 16 residues. V was pared by 5 bases and J by 2 bases, with 3 bases of the junction left unmatched. This CDR3 is CASSKGLAGGQETQYF. CDR3 nucleotides: TGTGCCAGCAGCAAAGGACTAGCGGGAGGGCAAGAGACCCAGTACTTC.

This CDR3 reads CASSSPRDSNEQFF. The CDR3 DNA follows: TGTGCCAGCAGCTCCCCGCGGGATAGCAATGAGCAGTTCTTC. This rearrangement joins TRBV13 to TRBJ2-1, with D possibly matching TRBD2 (6 bases). V lost 4 bases and J lost 6, with 13 bases in between. This CDR3 has 14 residues. From germline, CDR1 is PRHDT and CDR2 FYEKMQ (reference sequence).

The chain recombines TRBV9 with TRBJ2-3, with 11 positions matching TRBD2. The CDR3 has 16 residues. V shed 3 bases and J 1 base; nucleotides not matched to a gene: 4. Germline-derived CDR1 and CDR2 are SGDLS and YYNGEE. In nucleotides, the CDR3 is TGTGCCAGCAGCGGTCGACTAGCGGGACGCACAGATACGCAGTATTTT. Amino acids: CASSGRLAGRTDTQYF.

The rearrangement joins TRBV11-3 to TRBJ2-3; 10 bases align to TRBD1. CDR3 length: 17 residues. CDR1 and CDR2 from the germline V gene are SGHNT and YENEEA. The trim removed 6 bases at V and 4 bases at J, leaving 13 bases unmatched. The CDR3 loop reads CASRGGNRDRGADTQYF. CDR3 sequence (DNA): TGTGCCAGCAGGGGGGGGAACCGGGACAGGGGTGCAGATACGCAGTATTTT.

This clone appeared a single time. V and J are TRBV7-9 and TRBJ1-4; D uncertain. Germline-derived CDR1 and CDR2 are SEHNR and FQNEAQ (reference sequence). This CDR3 has 14 amino acids. Trimming shortened V by 5 bases and J by 0 bases, and 7 bases separated the two germline ends. As DNA, the CDR3 is TGTGCCAGCAGCCGCAGTGCAACTAATGAAAAACTGTTTTTT. Amino acids: CASSRSATNEKLFF.

The table lists this clone with a few counts. The rearrangement links TRBV4-2 to TRBJ1-1; 8 nucleotides align to TRBD1. The CDR3 covers 17 residues. V lost 0 bases, J lost 2 bases, and 8 bases stayed unmatched. CDR1 is LGHNA, CDR2 YNFKEQ, per germline. In DNA, the CDR3 is TGTGCCAGCAGCCAAGATCTTAGGACAGGGCCTAACACTGAAGCTTTCTTT. Residues: CASSQDLRTGPNTEAFF.